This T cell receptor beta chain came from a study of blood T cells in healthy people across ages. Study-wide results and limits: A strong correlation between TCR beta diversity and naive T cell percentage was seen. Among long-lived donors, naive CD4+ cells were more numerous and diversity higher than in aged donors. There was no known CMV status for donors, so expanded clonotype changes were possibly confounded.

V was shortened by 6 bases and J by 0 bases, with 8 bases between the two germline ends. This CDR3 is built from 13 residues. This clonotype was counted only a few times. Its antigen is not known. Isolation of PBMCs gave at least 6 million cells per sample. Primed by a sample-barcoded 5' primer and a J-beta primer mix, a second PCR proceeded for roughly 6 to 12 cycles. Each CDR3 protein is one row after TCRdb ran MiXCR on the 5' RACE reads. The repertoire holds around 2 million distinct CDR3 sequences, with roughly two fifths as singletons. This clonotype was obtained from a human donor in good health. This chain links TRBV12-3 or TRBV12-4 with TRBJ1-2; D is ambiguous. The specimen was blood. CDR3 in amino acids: CASSHTTNYGYTF. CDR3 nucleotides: TGTGCCAGCAGCCACACAACTAACTATGGCTACACCTTC.